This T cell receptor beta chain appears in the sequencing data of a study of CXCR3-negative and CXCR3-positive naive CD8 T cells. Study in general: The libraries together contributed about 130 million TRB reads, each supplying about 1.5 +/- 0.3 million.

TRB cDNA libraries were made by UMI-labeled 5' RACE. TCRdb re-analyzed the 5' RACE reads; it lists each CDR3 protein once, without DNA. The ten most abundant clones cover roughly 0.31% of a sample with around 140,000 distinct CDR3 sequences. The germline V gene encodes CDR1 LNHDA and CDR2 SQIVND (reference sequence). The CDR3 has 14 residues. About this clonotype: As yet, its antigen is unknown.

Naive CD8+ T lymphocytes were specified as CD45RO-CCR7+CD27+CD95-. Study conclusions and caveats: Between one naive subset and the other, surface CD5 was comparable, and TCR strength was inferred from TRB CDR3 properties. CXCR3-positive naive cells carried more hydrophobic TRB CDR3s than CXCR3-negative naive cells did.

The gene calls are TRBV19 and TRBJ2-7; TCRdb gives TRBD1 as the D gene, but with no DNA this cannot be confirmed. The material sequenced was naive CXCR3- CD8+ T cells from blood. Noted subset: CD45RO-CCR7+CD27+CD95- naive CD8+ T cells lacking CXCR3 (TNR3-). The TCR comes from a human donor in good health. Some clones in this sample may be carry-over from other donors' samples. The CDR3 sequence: CASSIQGRPYEQYF.